A selection of T cell receptor beta chains follows, all from one sample in a study of CD8+CD57+ T cells in acquired aplastic anemia. In TCRdb, the reads were re-called with MiXCR into one record per CDR3 protein. The data contain about 290,000 distinct CDR3 sequences, approximately 60% of them singletons. The specimen sequenced was sorted CD4+, CD8+, or CD8+CD57+ T cells (not recorded which) from PBMCs. The receptors were gathered from a human donor with aplastic anemia. The CDR3 runs from the conserved cysteine through the conserved F or W. The D gene is left open where the match is weak. Clone size, where shown, is once, few, many, or a class for clones that have expanded.

CASSWTENSYEQYF	TGTGCCAGCAGCTGGACAGAAAATTCCTACGAGCAGTACTTC	-	-	TRBV5-4	TRBJ2-7
CASSPQGSNTEAFF	TGTGCCAGCTCACCACAGGGTTCGAACACTGAAGCTTTCTTT	many	-	TRBV18	TRBJ1-1
CASSVPGHFSGANVLTF	TGTGCCAGTAGCGTACCGGGACACTTCTCTGGGGCCAACGTCCTGACTTTC	-	-	TRBV19	TRBJ2-6
CASSLQAHNEQFF	TGTGCCAGCAGCTTACAAGCACACAATGAGCAGTTCTTC	few	-	TRBV7-3	TRBJ2-1
CSARMDRGTGTEAFF	TGCAGTGCTAGAATGGACAGGGGGACCGGCACTGAAGCTTTCTTT	few	TRBD1	TRBV20-1	TRBJ1-1
CASSLKQTGYTF	TGTGCCAGCAGCTTGAAACAGACCGGCTACACCTTC	-	-	TRBV11-3	TRBJ1-2
CASSVRTGGSPLHF	TGTGCCAGCAGCGTGAGGACAGGGGGTTCACCCCTCCACTTT	few	TRBD1	TRBV7-8	TRBJ1-6
CASSLTGTDNSPLHF	TGTGCCAGTAGTCTAACCGGGACAGATAATTCACCCCTCCACTTT	-	TRBD1	TRBV19	TRBJ1-6
CAISGQGAGANVLTF	TGTGCCATCAGTGGTCAAGGCGCGGGGGCCAACGTCCTGACTTTC	few	-	TRBV10-3	TRBJ2-6
CASSDLGYGYTF	TGTGCCAGCAGCGACCTAGGCTATGGCTACACCTTC	many	-	TRBV5-6	TRBJ1-2
CASSPVGSPLHF	TGTGCCAGCAGCCCAGTAGGTTCACCCCTCCACTTT	-	-	TRBV25-1	TRBJ1-6
CASSAIGLQYF	TGTGCCAGCAGCGCAATCGGGTTGCAGTACTTC	few	-	TRBV7-2	TRBJ2-7
CATSPQGAMGDTQYF	TGTGCCACCAGTCCACAGGGGGCGATGGGAGATACGCAGTATTTT	-	TRBD1	TRBV24-1	TRBJ2-3
CAALTKGGYTF	TGTGCCGCCCTGACTAAGGGTGGCTACACCTTC	-	-	TRBV12-3/TRBV12-4	TRBJ1-2
CASSPHRVAGELFF	TGTGCCAGCAGCCCCCACAGGGTCGCCGGGGAGCTGTTTTTT	once	-	TRBV9	TRBJ2-2
CASSVQGANYEQYF	TGTGCCAGCAGTGTCCAGGGGGCCAACTACGAGCAGTACTTC	few	TRBD1	TRBV27	TRBJ2-7
CASSLTGGGEKLFF	TGTGCCAGCAGCTTGACAGGGGGGGGAGAAAAACTGTTTTTT	-	TRBD1	TRBV12-3/TRBV12-4	TRBJ1-4
CASSFDLKDSPLHF	TGCGCCAGCAGCTTTGACTTGAAGGATTCACCCCTCCACTTT	-	-	TRBV5-1	TRBJ1-6
CASRGQPNTEAFF	TGTGCCAGCAGGGGACAACCTAACACTGAAGCTTTCTTT	-	-	TRBV12-3/TRBV12-4	TRBJ1-1
CASSDGTAYQPQHF	TGTGCCAGTAGTGACGGGACAGCTTATCAGCCCCAGCATTTT	-	TRBD1	TRBV19	TRBJ1-5
CATRGLPGATTNTGELFF	TGTGCCACCAGAGGCCTTCCGGGGGCCACAACGAACACCGGGGAGCTGTTTTTT	few	-	TRBV15	TRBJ2-2
CASSYGTGSFLDTEAFF	TGCGCCAGCAGCTACGGGACAGGTTCTTTTCTCGACACTGAAGCTTTCTTT	few	TRBD1	TRBV5-1	TRBJ1-1
CASSSRPRDSRGYTF	TGTGCCAGCAGCTCCAGGCCGCGGGACAGTAGGGGCTACACCTTC	-	TRBD1	TRBV7-2	TRBJ1-2
CASSDVSRNTEAFF	TGTGCCAGCAGTGACGTCAGCAGGAACACTGAAGCTTTCTTT	many	-	TRBV2	TRBJ1-1
CASSSLANTGELFF	TGTGCCAGCAGCTCCCTAGCGAACACCGGGGAGCTGTTTTTT	-	-	TRBV12-3/TRBV12-4	TRBJ2-2
CAISDRRQTDTQYF	TGTGCCATCTCGGACAGGAGGCAGACAGATACGCAGTATTTT	once	TRBD1	TRBV10-3	TRBJ2-3
CASSLSPDTEAFF	TGTGCCAGCAGCTTATCCCCGGACACTGAAGCTTTCTTT	many	-	TRBV11-3	TRBJ1-1
CASSLGIAGGQETQYF	TGTGCCAGCAGCTTAGGGATAGCGGGGGGGCAAGAGACCCAGTACTTC	-	TRBD2	TRBV7-8	TRBJ2-5
CASSFSGEVKTQYF	TGTGCCAGCAGCTTTAGCGGGGAGGTAAAGACCCAGTACTTC	-	TRBD2	TRBV5-8	TRBJ2-5
CASGAGERSPLHF	TGTGCCAGCGGGGCAGGGGAGCGTTCACCCCTCCACTTT	-	-	TRBV9	TRBJ1-6
CASSLTSAETQYF	TGTGCCAGCAGCCTCACCTCGGCTGAGACCCAGTACTTC	-	-	TRBV7-3	TRBJ2-5